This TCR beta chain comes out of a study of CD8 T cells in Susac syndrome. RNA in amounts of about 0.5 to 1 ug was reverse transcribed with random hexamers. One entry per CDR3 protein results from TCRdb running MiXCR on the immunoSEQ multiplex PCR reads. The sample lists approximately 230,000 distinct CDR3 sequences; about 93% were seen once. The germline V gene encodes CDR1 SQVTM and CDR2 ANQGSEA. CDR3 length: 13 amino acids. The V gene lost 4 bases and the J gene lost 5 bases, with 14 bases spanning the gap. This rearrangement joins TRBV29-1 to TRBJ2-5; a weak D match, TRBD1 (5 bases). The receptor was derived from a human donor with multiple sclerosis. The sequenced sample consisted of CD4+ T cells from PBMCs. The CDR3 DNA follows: TGCAGCGTTGTATGGGCAGGGCGGGAGACCCAGTACTTC. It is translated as CSVVWAGRETQYF.